The sample holds a few counts of the clone carrying this T cell receptor (beta chain). Its specificity is unknown. This specimen belongs to a study of identical twins. Regarding the study as a whole: Twins shared out-of-frame alpha sequences with excess low generation probability. Conclusions came from cross-sectional statistical analysis, not from following the same donors.

TCRdb ran MiXCR on the 5' RACE reads and lists one entry per CDR3 protein. The sample contains roughly 710,000 distinct CDR3 sequences, 6% to 6.5% of which appear only once. The CDR3 runs to 13 residues. Trimming took off 4 bases at V and 4 bases at J, with 11 bases between the two ends. Germline CDR1 is SQVTM and CDR2 is ANQGSEA. The TCR sequence derives from a man aged 18 to 30 in good health. Sequencing input: naive T cells sorted from blood. The chain is built from TRBV29-1 and TRBJ2-1, with D perhaps given as TRBD1 or TRBD2 (6 bases each). The CDR3: CSVGGAYYNEQFF. DNA of the CDR3: TGCAGCGTTGGGGGGGCCTATTACAATGAGCAGTTCTTC.